A selection of T cell receptor beta chains follows, all from one sample in a study of response to subunit inactivated influenza vaccine. TCRdb used MiXCR to reprocess the RT-PCR reads, holding one entry per CDR3 protein. The sample yields 610,000 or so distinct CDR3 sequences, 13% to 15% seen once. The input for sequencing was PBMCs from blood, taken 11 to 12 days after vaccination. All receptors derive from a man aged 45 to 65 who received an inactivated influenza vaccine. The CDR3 runs from the conserved cysteine through the conserved F or W. The order of the fields is V gene, clone size, J gene, D gene, CDR3 DNA, CDR3 protein. The D gene is left open where the match is weak. A row's size may be missing; if present it is once, few, many or a size class.

TRBV7-2	.	TRBJ2-4	.	TGTGCCAGCAGCTTTGGGGGAGCCAAAAACATTCAGTACTTC	CASSFGGAKNIQYF
TRBV5-1	many	TRBJ2-3	TRBD1	TGCGCCAGCAGCGCACTTCCCGGACAGGCCGCTAGCACAGATACGCAGTATTTT	CASSALPGQAASTDTQYF
TRBV28	.	TRBJ1-1	.	TGTGCCAGCAGTTTAATTCGGCGGAACACTGAAGCTTTCTTT	CASSLIRRNTEAFF
TRBV12-3/TRBV12-4	.	TRBJ2-7	TRBD1	TGTACCAGCAGTTTAGTACTGACAGGGGGGATCGCTACCTACGAGCAGTACTTC	CTSSLVLTGGIATYEQYF
TRBV12-3/TRBV12-4	few	TRBJ1-2	.	TGTGCCAGCAGTCAATGGCAAGGAGCCTATGGCTACACCTTC	CASSQWQGAYGYTF
TRBV9	.	TRBJ2-3	.	TGTGCCAGCAGCGTACGGAGTCAGGGATTTACAGATACGCAGTATTTT	CASSVRSQGFTDTQYF
TRBV25-1	.	TRBJ2-6	TRBD1	TGTGCCAGCAGTGAGTTTCTAGGACAGGCTTCTGGGGCCAACGTCCTGACTTTC	CASSEFLGQASGANVLTF
TRBV29-1	many	TRBJ2-1	.	TGCAGCGTCCCCGCCGGAGGGTTGAGCTCCTACAATGAGCAGTTCTTC	CSVPAGGLSSYNEQFF
TRBV29-1	.	TRBJ2-5	TRBD1	TGCAGCGTACGAGCCCTAAACAGGGGACCCCTCGTGGACCAGTACTTC	CSVRALNRGPLVDQYF
TRBV5-1	few	TRBJ2-3	.	TGCGCCAGCAGGGAGGGAATAGATACGCAGTATTTT	CASREGIDTQYF
TRBV5-6	.	TRBJ2-3	TRBD2	TGTGCCAGCAGCCGGACTAGCGTTAGAGTAAGCACAGATACGCAGTATTTT	CASSRTSVRVSTDTQYF
TRBV6-2/TRBV6-3	few	TRBJ2-2	.	TGTGCCAGCAGTTACTTGGGCGGGGTGAACACCGGGGAGCTGTTTTTT	CASSYLGGVNTGELFF
TRBV12-3/TRBV12-4	few	TRBJ2-5	TRBD2	TGTGCCAGCAGGCAGACTAGCGCTAGAGAGACCCAGTACTTC	CASRQTSARETQYF
TRBV23-1	.	TRBJ2-3	.	TGCGCCAGCAGGTTAACTAGCACAGATACGCAGTATTTT	CASRLTSTDTQYF
TRBV6-2/TRBV6-3	.	TRBJ2-7	TRBD2	TGTGCCAGCAGTAAGACTAGCGGATCCTACGAGCAGTCCTTC	CASSKTSGSYEQSF
TRBV6-2/TRBV6-3	.	TRBJ2-1	.	TGTGCCAGCGTAGGACCTTTTTCCGATGAGCAGTTCTTC	CASVGPFSDEQFF
TRBV20-1	.	TRBJ2-6	TRBD2	TGCAGTGCTAGAGATCTCGGACTAGCGGTACCCTCTGGGGCCAACGTCCTGACTTTC	CSARDLGLAVPSGANVLTF
TRBV20-1	few	TRBJ1-4	TRBD1	TGCAGTGCCACGACAGGGGGCGCGAATGAAAAACTGTTTTTT	CSATTGGANEKLFF
TRBV6-1	.	TRBJ1-2	TRBD1	TGTGCCAGCAGTAAGACAGGGAGGGGGGGAGGCTACACCTTC	CASSKTGRGGGYTF
TRBV24-1	.	TRBJ2-1	TRBD2	TGTGCCACCAGCGCCCGGCCGGGACTAGCCCTCTACAATGAGCAGTTCTTC	CATSARPGLALYNEQFF
TRBV6-5	.	TRBJ1-2	.	TGTGCCAGCAGTTACGGACAAGGGATATATGGCTACACCTTC	CASSYGQGIYGYTF
TRBV20-1	.	TRBJ2-3	.	TGCAGTGCTAGAGTCCAAACTGGGCGCAGCACAGATACGCAGTATTTT	CSARVQTGRSTDTQYF
TRBV5-5	.	TRBJ1-3	.	TGTGCCAGCAGCTTACCTTGGAACTCTGGAAACACCATATATTTT	CASSLPWNSGNTIYF
TRBV11-2	.	TRBJ1-6	.	TGTGCCAGCAGCCTTTCGGCGGGGGCGGATAATTCACCCCTCCACTTT	CASSLSAGADNSPLHF
TRBV6-2/TRBV6-3	many	TRBJ2-7	TRBD2	TGTGCCAGCAGTGATCCGGGACTAGCGGGAAAGCAGTACTTC	CASSDPGLAGKQYF
TRBV6-5	.	TRBJ1-2	.	TGTGCCAGCACCAACGCGGGGGGTGGCTACACCTTC	CASTNAGGGYTF
TRBV12-3/TRBV12-4	.	TRBJ2-1	.	TGTGCCAGCAGACTCGTCGGGGAACATGAGCAGTTCTTC	CASRLVGEHEQFF
TRBV24-1	few	TRBJ1-5	.	TGTGCCACCAGTGATGGTCAGAGGCCCCAGCATTTT	CATSDGQRPQHF
TRBV20-1	few	TRBJ1-5	.	TGCAGTGCTAACAGCATTAGTAATCAGCCCCAGCATTTT	CSANSISNQPQHF
TRBV28	many	TRBJ2-7	.	TGTGCCAGCAGTTTATCTAGACAGGACTACTCCTCCTACGAGCAGTACTTC	CASSLSRQDYSSYEQYF